This record concerns one TCR beta chain sequence. This sample was taken from a study of blood T cell repertoires in COVID-19. Study background: Samples came from the United States, Italy and Spain, spanning acute and convalescent COVID-19. Sample material is recorded as cDNA or gDNA derived from T cells, B-cell-depleted T cells, or PBMCs.

Study processing details: Using reference gene primer amplification, nucleated cell counts were estimated. Profiling relied on immunoSEQ multiplex PCR, and the TCRdb table lists in-frame clones only, not all of them. The V and J calls and clone size come from that table; D and trimming were worked out from the DNA. The sample records 130,000 to 150,000 clones, 87% being singletons. The clonotype originates from a woman aged 45-65 years with active or convalescent COVID-19. Source material: peripheral blood.

CDR3 region: CASSSGTAGYTF. For the CDR3, the DNA is TGTGCCAGCAGCTCAGGTACTGCCGGCTACACCTTC. This rearrangement joins TRBV5-4 to TRBJ1-2; D remains unclear. The CDR3 length is 12 residues. The V and J ends lost 3 bases and 8 bases respectively, with 11 bases between them. CDR1 and CDR2 (germline): SGHNT, YYREEE (reference sequence).